The T cell receptor (beta chain) described here comes from a study of CD8 T cells in ankylosing spondylitis. Overall study findings and caveats: Those disease-linked clones were CD8+; they were also relatively rare in peripheral blood. A TCR beta motif of eight highly homologous variants appeared characteristic of ankylosing spondylitis blood. Disease-associated clones were reportedly significantly overrepresented in matched ankylosing spondylitis synovial fluid. Earlier work had already found some motif variants in reactive arthritis synovial fluid and blood.

The CDR3 is made up of 12 amino acids. The V gene lost 5 bases and the J gene lost 11 bases, with 15 bases spanning the gap. TCRdb passed the 5' RACE reads through MiXCR, listing each CDR3 protein once. The top ten hold 2.6% of the sample, which has about 250,000 distinct CDR3 sequences, 10% seen once. This clonotype was seen repeatedly, ten times or more. Its antigen is unidentified. The sequenced sample was blood, either unsorted or a sorted T cell fraction (not recorded which). The chain joins TRBV12-3 or TRBV12-4 to TRBJ1-1; no clear D. This receptor was obtained from a male donor with ankylosing spondylitis or in good health (not recorded which). CDR3 bases: TGTGCCAGCAGTCCGAACGAGGTGAGCGCTTTCTTT. Translating gives CASSPNEVSAFF.